A single sample is the source of the 15 T cell receptor beta chains below, sequenced in a study of T cell responses to AZD1222 COVID-19 vaccine. The repertoire was sequenced with immunoSEQ multiplex PCR; TCRdb's copy has only in-frame clones and lacks some. Among about 150,000 clones, 93% were seen once, and the ten largest hold more than 8%. The specimen was peripheral blood, collected on day 0 of AZD1222 vaccination. These receptors came from an adult in good health.

The genes are TRBV2 and TRBJ1-1; perhaps TRBD1 as D (6 bases). V was clipped by 7 bases and J by 7 bases, with 25 bases between them. This CDR3 is 16 amino acids long. In germline, CDR1 is SNHLY, CDR2 FYNNEI. The CDR3 here is CASITRTNQGTFEAFF. CDR3 bases: TGTGCCAGCATTACGAGGACCAATCAGGGGACTTTTGAAGCTTTCTTT.

J is TRBJ1-1 and V is TRBV11-1; perhaps TRBD1 as D (5 bases). The CDR3 consists of 13 residues. Per germline, CDR1 SGHAT and CDR2 FQDESV (reference sequence). The germline V and J ends were trimmed by 3 bases and 1 base, with 6 bases remaining between them. In DNA, the CDR3 is TGTGCCAGCAGCTTCGACAGGAACACTGAAGCTTTCTTT. It translates to CASSFDRNTEAFF.

For the CDR3, the DNA is TGTGCCAGCAGTTTACAAAATAGCGGGGGACCTTACTACGAGCAGTACTTC. This gives the protein CASSLQNSGGPYYEQYF. The rearrangement uses TRBV27 and TRBJ2-7, with TRBD2 matching over 9 bases. The CDR3 runs to 17 residues. Trimming cost V 2 bases and J 3 bases; bases outside gene matches: 11. CDR1 is MNHEY and CDR2 is SMNVEV in the germline V gene (reference sequence).

The J gene is TRBJ1-5, the V gene TRBV19; a possible D gene is TRBD1 (6 bases). Germline V gives CDR1 LNHDA, CDR2 SQIVND (reference sequence). Trimming removed 8 bases from V and 9 bases from J, with 8 bases in between. CDR3 size: 10 residues. The CDR3 coding sequence is TGTGCCAGTGGGGGGCCGCCCCAGCATTTT. Translating it yields CASGGPPQHF.

The count of this clone is one. This chain joins TRBV11-3 and TRBJ2-5; D gene uncertain. Germline CDR1 is SGHNT and CDR2 is YENEEA. V dropped 1 base and J dropped 5 bases, with 20 bases sitting between them. The CDR3 loop spans 17 amino acids. The CDR3 here is CASSLADRIAGLETQYF. The CDR3 DNA reads TGTGCCAGCAGCTTAGCGGACCGAATAGCTGGGTTGGAGACCCAGTACTTC.

The chain combines TRBV27 with TRBJ1-1, with D possibly TRBD1 on 5 matching bases. The V and J ends lost 5 bases and 3 bases respectively, with 16 bases between them. Germline assignment: CDR1 MNHEY and CDR2 SMNVEV (reference sequence). The CDR3 sequence is 15 residues long. The CDR3 region has the DNA TGTGCCAGCAGTCCCAGGGCCGGGGCCTACACTGAAGCTTTCTTT. Protein product: CASSPRAGAYTEAFF.

The table lists this clone with a count of one. The chain is built from TRBV6-5 and TRBJ2-3; D possibly uses TRBD1 or TRBD2 (5 bases each). CDR3 length: 13 residues. V was clipped by 7 bases and J by 1 base, with 9 bases between them. In germline, CDR1 is MNHEY, CDR2 SVGAGI. The CDR3 DNA sequence: TGTGCCAGCAAAAGGGGAGGCACAGATACGCAGTATTTT. It translates to CASKRGGTDTQYF.

This clone was counted between two and nine times. The chain couples TRBV7-9 to TRBJ2-7, with D perhaps TRBD1 (6 bases). Germline V gene data show CDR1 as SEHNR and CDR2 as FQNEAQ (reference sequence). The CDR3 runs to 14 residues. Trimming took 5 bases from V and 5 from J, leaving 16 bases between them. The CDR3 DNA sequence: TGTGCCAGCAGCCCAGCACAGGGATCCGACGAGCAGTACTTC. Protein product: CASSPAQGSDEQYF.

J is TRBJ1-4 and V is TRBV7-3; no clear D gene. Deletions cut 3 bases from V and 2 bases from J, with 10 bases between. This CDR3 comprises 15 residues. CDR1 and CDR2 (germline): SGHTA, FQGTGA. The CDR3 nucleotides are TGTGCCAGCAGCTTGGCCGGAGGGACTAATGAAAAACTGTTTTTT. As protein: CASSLAGGTNEKLFF.

The CDR3 here is CASSLDVKTEAFF. CDR3 DNA sequence: TGTGCCAGCAGCTTAGATGTAAAAACGGAAGCTTTCTTT. This sequence joins TRBV7-3 and TRBJ1-1; D is unresolved. This CDR3 is 13 amino acids long. V was pared by 2 bases and J by 8 bases, with 12 bases between. Germline assignment: CDR1 SGHTA and CDR2 FQGTGA.

The rearrangement links TRBV3-1 (or the pseudogene TRBV3-2) to TRBJ1-1; D is unresolved. CDR1 is LGHDT and CDR2 is YNNKEL in the germline V gene (reference sequence). V shed 2 bases and J shed 3 bases, with 13 bases lying between them. The CDR3 totals 15 residues. As DNA, the CDR3 is TGTGCCAGCAGCCAAAGCGGAGGAATGGACACTGAAGCTTTCTTT. This sequence encodes CASSQSGGMDTEAFF.

The chain uses TRBV10-1 and TRBJ1-4; D is unclear. From germline, CDR1 is WNHNN and CDR2 SYGVQD (reference sequence). V lost 8 bases to trimming and J lost 5 bases, with 15 bases between them. The CDR3 has 14 amino acids. CDR3 sequence: CASPVLRENEKLFF. As DNA, the CDR3 is TGCGCCAGCCCCGTCCTACGAGAGAATGAAAAACTGTTTTTT.

This chain links TRBV5-1 with TRBJ1-1; TRBD1 agrees at 8 bases. Germline V gene lookup returns CDR1 SGHRS and CDR2 YFSETQ. CDR3 length: 15 amino acids. Trimming at V came to 0 bases and at J to 1 base, leaving 2 bases not matched to a gene. The CDR3 coding sequence is TGCGCCAGCAGCTTGGGGGGACAGGCGAACACTGAAGCTTTCTTT. Translating it yields CASSLGGQANTEAFF. Looking up the rest from reference TRBV5-1 and TRBJ1-1 gives the full variable domain: KAGVTQTPRYLIKTRGQQVTLSCSPISGHRSVSWYQQTPGQGLQFLFEYFSETQRNKGNFPGRFSGRQFSNSRSEMNVSTLELGDSALYLCASSLGGQANTEAFFGQGTRLTVV.

This chain connects TRBV7-9 to TRBJ2-3; 7 bases are a match to TRBD2. J gave up 4 bases and V 4 bases, and 14 bases lay outside the gene matches. Germline loops: CDR1 SEHNR, CDR2 FQNEAQ (reference sequence). This CDR3 is 17 amino acids long. DNA for the CDR3: TGTGCCAGCAGCTACCCTGGATGGCGGGGGAGGGCAGATACGCAGTATTTT. Its translation is CASSYPGWRGRADTQYF. The entire variable domain, with the rest obtained from reference TRBV7-9 and TRBJ2-3, is as follows: DTGVSQNPRHKITKRGQNVTFRCDPISEHNRLYWYRQTLGQGPEFLTYFQNEAQLEKSRLLSDRFSAERPKGSFSTLEIQRTEQGDSAMYLCASSYPGWRGRADTQYFGPGTRLTVL.

The chain carries TRBV19 and TRBJ2-7; TRBD2 agrees at 7 bases. The CDR3 has 16 residues. CDR1 and CDR2 (germline): LNHDA, SQIVND (reference sequence). V lost 1 base and J lost 4; bases outside the gene matches: 10. The CDR3 DNA sequence: TGTGCCAGTAGTATAGCAGCGGGGCGCTTAATGTACGAGCAGTACTTC. Translating it yields CASSIAAGRLMYEQYF.